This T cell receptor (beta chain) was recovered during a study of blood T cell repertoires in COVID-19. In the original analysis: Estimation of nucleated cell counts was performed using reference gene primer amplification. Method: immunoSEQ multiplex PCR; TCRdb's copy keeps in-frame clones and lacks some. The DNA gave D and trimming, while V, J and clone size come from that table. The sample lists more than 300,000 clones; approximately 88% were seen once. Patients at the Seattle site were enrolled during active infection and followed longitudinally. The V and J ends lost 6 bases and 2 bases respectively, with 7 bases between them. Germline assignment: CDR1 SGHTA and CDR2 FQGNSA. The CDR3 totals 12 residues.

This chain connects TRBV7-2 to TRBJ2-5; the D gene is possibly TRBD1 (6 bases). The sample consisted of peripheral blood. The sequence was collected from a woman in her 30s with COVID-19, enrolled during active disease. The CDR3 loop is CASRRGQETQYF. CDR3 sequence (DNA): TGTGCCAGCAGAAGGGGGCAAGAGACCCAGTACTTC.